The entry below gives a single T cell receptor (beta chain) sequence along with its context. Its antigen is unidentified. The data stem from a study of T-cell reconstitution after alpha-beta-depleted transplantation in children. General study findings and limits: Expanded graft clones numbering several hundred reportedly gave rise to alpha-beta T cells about two months after transplant.

Using unique molecular identifiers, the investigators prepared the TCRbeta library. TCRdb reprocessed the PCR reads with MiXCR, giving one entry per CDR3 protein. In the table there are over 45,000 distinct CDR3 sequences, about 40% of which are singletons. The V gene's germline CDR1 is SNHLY and CDR2 FYNNEI. The CDR3 runs to 13 residues. V was trimmed by 11 bases and J by 6 bases, leaving 17 bases between them. This TCR was recovered from a male patient aged 10 to 17 who had a stem cell transplant for acute lymphoblastic leukemia, so the T cells may come from the graft donor. The specimen was PBMCs, mostly from graft donor cells, collected 360 days after TCRalphabeta/CD19-depleted stem cell transplant. The chain is built from TRBV2 and TRBJ2-1; D remains unclear. In DNA, the CDR3 is TGTGCCGCCCGGGCCCTCGAAGGCAATGAGCAGTTCTTC. This encodes CAARALEGNEQFF.